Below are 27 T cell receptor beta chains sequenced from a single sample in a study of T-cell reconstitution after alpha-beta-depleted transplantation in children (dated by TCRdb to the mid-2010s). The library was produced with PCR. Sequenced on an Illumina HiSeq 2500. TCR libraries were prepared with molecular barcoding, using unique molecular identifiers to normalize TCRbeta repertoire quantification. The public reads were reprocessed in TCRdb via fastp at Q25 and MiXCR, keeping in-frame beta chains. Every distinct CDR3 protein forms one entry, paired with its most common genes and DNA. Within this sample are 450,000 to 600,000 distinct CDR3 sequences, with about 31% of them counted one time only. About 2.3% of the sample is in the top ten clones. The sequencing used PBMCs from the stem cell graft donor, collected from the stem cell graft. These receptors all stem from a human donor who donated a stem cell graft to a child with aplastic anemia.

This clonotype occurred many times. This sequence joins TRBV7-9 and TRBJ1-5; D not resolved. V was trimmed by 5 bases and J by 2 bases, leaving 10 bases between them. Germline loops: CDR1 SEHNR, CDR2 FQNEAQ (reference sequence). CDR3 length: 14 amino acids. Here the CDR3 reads CASSLGVGNQPQHF. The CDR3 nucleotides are TGTGCCAGCAGCCTCGGGGTAGGCAATCAGCCCCAGCATTTT.

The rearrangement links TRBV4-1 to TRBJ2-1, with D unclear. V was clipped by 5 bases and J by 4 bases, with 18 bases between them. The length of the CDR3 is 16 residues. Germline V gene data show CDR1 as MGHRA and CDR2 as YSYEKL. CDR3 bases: TGCGCCAGCAGCACCAAAGGGTCCCCGAATTACAATGAGCAGTTCTTC. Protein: CASSTKGSPNYNEQFF.

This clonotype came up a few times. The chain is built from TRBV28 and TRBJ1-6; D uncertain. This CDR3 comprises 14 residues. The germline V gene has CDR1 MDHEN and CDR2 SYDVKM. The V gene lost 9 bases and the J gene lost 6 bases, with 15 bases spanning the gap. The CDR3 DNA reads TGTGCCAGTGTCCCGAGGCAGTTTAATTCACCCCTCCACTTT. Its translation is CASVPRQFNSPLHF.

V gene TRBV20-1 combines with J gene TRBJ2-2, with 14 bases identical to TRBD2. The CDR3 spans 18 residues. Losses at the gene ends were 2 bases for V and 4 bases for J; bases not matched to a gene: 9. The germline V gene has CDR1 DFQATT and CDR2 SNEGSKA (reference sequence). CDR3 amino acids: CSARTTSGRARLTGELFF. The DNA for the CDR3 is TGCAGTGCTAGAACGACTAGCGGGAGGGCCCGTCTCACCGGGGAGCTGTTTTTT.

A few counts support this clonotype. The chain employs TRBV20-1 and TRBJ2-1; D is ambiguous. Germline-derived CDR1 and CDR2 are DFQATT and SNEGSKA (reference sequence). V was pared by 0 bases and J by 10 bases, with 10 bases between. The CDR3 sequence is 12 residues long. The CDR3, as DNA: TGCAGTGCTAGAGATCCCCCGGCCGAGCAGTTCTTC. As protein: CSARDPPAEQFF.

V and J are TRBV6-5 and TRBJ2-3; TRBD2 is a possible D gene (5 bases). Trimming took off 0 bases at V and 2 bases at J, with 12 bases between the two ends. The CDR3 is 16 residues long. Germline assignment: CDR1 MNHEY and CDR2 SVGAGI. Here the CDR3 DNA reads TGTGCCAGCAGTTACTCCTCTAGCTCTAACACAGATACGCAGTATTTT. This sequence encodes CASSYSSSSNTDTQYF.

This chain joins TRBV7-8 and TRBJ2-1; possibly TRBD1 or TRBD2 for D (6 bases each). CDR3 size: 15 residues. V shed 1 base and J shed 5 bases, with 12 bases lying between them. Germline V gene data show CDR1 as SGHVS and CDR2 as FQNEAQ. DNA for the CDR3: TGTGCCAGCAGCTTAGGATCGGGGGCCAACAATGAGCAGTTCTTC. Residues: CASSLGSGANNEQFF.

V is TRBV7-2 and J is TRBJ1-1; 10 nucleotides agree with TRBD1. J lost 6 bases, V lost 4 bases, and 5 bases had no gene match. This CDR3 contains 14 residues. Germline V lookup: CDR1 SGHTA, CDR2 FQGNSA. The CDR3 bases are TGTGCCAGCAGCTCCCGGGACAGGGGATCTGAAGCTTTCTTT. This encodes CASSSRDRGSEAFF.

The CDR3 loop reads CASSLDRYTEAFF. The CDR3 nucleotides read TGTGCCAGCAGCCTGGACAGATACACTGAAGCTTTCTTT. The chain combines TRBV6-1 with TRBJ1-1; a weak D match, TRBD1 (6 bases). Trimming shortened V by 6 bases and J by 3 bases, and 11 bases separated the two germline ends. CDR3 size: 13 residues. CDR1 and CDR2 from the germline V gene are MNHNS and SASEGT.

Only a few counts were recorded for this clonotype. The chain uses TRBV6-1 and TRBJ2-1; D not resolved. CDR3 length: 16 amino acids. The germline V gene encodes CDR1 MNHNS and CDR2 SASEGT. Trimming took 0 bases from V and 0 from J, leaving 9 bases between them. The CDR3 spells CASSEAVAASYNEQFF. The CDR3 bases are TGTGCCAGCAGTGAAGCTGTCGCCGCCTCCTACAATGAGCAGTTCTTC.

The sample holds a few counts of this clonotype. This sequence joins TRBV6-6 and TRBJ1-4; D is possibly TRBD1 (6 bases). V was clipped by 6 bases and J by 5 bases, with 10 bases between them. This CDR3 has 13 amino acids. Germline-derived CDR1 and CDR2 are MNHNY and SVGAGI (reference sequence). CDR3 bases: TGTGCCAGCAGAACAGGGACCAATGAAAAACTGTTTTTT. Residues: CASRTGTNEKLFF.

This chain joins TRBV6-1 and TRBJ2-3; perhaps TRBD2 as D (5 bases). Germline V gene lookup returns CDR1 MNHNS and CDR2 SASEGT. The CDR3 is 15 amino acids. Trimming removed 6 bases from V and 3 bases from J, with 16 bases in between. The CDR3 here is CASRSLSRGTDTQYF. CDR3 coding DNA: TGTGCCAGCAGAAGTCTAAGCCGGGGTACAGATACGCAGTATTTT.

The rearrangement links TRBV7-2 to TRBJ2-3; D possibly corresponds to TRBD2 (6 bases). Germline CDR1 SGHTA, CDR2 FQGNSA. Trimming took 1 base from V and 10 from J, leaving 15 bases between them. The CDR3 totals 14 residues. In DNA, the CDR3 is TGTGCCAGCAGCTTAGGGACTACCGCCGGTTCGCAGTATTTT. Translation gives CASSLGTTAGSQYF.

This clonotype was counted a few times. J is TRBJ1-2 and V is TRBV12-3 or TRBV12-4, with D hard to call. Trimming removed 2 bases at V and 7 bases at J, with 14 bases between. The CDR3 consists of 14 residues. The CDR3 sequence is CASSLSGFRSGYTF. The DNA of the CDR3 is TGTGCCAGCAGTTTATCCGGCTTTAGGAGTGGCTACACCTTC.

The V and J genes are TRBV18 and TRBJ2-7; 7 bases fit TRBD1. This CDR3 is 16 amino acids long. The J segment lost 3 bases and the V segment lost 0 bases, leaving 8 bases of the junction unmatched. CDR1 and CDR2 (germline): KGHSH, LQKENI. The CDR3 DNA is TGTGCCAGCTCACCACCAGATGCCGGGACAGACTACGAGCAGTACTTC. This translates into CASSPPDAGTDYEQYF.

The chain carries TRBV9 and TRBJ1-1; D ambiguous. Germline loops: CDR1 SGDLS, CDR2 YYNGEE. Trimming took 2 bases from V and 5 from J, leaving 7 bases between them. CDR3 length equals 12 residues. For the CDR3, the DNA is TGTGCCAGCAGCGTCGAAGAAACTGAAGCTTTCTTT. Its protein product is CASSVEETEAFF.

For the CDR3, the DNA is TGTGCCAGCAGCTTAGGTAGCGGGAGGGGAGGAGAGACCCAGTACTTC. This gives the protein CASSLGSGRGGETQYF. The gene calls are TRBV7-8 and TRBJ2-5; 11 bases map to TRBD2. The ends lost 1 base at V and 4 bases at J; junction bases unmatched: 5. Germline CDR1 reads SGHVS; CDR2 reads FQNEAQ. The CDR3 length is 16 residues. The variable domain in full, with the rest retrieved from reference TRBV7-8 and TRBJ2-5, is GAGVSQSPRYKVAKRGQDVALRCDPISGHVSLFWYQQALGQGPEFLTYFQNEAQLDKSGLPSDRFFAERPEGSVSTLKIQRTQQEDSAVYLCASSLGSGRGGETQYFGPGTRLLVL.

Here the CDR3 DNA reads TGTGCCCACGGCGGGGTCACAGATACGCAGTATTTT. Translated, it gives CAHGGVTDTQYF. The V call is TRBV30, the J call TRBJ2-3; D is perhaps TRBD2 (6 bases). Germline CDR1 is GTSNPN and CDR2 is SVGIG (reference sequence). CDR3 length: 12 amino acids. V lost 8 bases and J lost 2, with 11 bases in between.

The CDR3 region has the DNA TGTGCCAGCAGTTCGAGGGACTATAATACCGGGGAGCTGTTTTTT. Translating it yields CASSSRDYNTGELFF. V is TRBV4-2 and J is TRBJ2-2; 7 nucleotides agree with TRBD2. In germline, CDR1 is LGHNA, CDR2 YNFKEQ. V lost 6 bases to trimming and J lost 5 bases; unmatched junction nucleotides: 9. The length of the CDR3 is 15 residues.

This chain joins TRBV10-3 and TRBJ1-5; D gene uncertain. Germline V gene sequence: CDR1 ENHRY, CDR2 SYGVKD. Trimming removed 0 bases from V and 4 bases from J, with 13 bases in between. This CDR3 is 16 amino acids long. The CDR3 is CAISESSGPLNQPQHF. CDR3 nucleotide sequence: TGTGCCATCAGTGAGTCGTCAGGCCCCTTAAATCAGCCCCAGCATTTT.

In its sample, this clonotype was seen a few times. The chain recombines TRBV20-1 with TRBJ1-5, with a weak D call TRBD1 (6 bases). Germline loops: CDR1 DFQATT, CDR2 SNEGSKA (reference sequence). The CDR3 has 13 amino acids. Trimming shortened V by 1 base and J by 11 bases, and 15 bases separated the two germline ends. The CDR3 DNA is TGCAGTGCTAGAGCGACAGGCGGGTTAACCCAGCATTTT. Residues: CSARATGGLTQHF.

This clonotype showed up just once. CDR3 coding DNA: TGCGCCAGCAGCCGGGAGGGTGGCGGGCACTATGGCTACACCTTC. Amino acid sequence: CASSREGGGHYGYTF. The chain employs TRBV5-1 and TRBJ1-2; D is uncertain. Trimming removed 4 bases at V and 3 bases at J, with 16 bases between. Germline V gives CDR1 SGHRS, CDR2 YFSETQ. The CDR3 covers 15 residues.

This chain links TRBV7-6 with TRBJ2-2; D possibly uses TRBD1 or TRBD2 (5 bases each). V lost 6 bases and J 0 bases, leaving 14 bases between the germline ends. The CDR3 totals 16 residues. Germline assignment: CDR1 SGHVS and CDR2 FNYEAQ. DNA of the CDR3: TGTGCCAGCAGTCGGACAACGGGGACGAACACCGGGGAGCTGTTTTTT. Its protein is CASSRTTGTNTGELFF.

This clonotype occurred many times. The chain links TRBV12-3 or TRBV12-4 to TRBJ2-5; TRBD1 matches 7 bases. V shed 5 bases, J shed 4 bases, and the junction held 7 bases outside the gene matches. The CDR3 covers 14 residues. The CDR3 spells CASSGDRDGETQYF. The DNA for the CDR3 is TGTGCCAGCAGTGGTGACAGGGATGGAGAGACCCAGTACTTC.

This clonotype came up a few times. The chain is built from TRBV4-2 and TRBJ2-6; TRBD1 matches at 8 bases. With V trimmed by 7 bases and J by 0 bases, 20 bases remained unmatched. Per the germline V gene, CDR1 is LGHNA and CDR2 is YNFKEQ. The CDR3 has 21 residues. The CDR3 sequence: CASTDALYPGQERSGANVLTF. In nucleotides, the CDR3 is TGTGCCAGCACCGACGCCCTTTACCCGGGACAGGAGCGCTCTGGGGCCAACGTCCTGACTTTC.

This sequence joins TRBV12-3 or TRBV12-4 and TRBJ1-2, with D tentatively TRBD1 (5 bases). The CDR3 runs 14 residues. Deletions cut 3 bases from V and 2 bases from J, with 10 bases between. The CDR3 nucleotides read TGTGCCAGCAGTTTTCGGCAGGGCAACTATGGCTACACCTTC. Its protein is CASSFRQGNYGYTF.

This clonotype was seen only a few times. The CDR3 nucleotides read TGTGCCAGCAGCTCGGATGGTCGCCTAAGGGGCTACACCTTC. Protein sequence: CASSSDGRLRGYTF. The rearrangement links TRBV12-3 or TRBV12-4 to TRBJ1-2; no definite D call. Between the trimmed V and J ends, which lost 6 bases and 8 bases, there was a span of 19 bases. The CDR3 has 14 residues.